These 28 T cell receptor beta chains were sequenced from one sample in a study of cytomegalovirus exposure and HLA in healthy donors. Primers included in the PCR were 60 Vbeta and 13 Jbeta primers. Profiling relied on immunoSEQ multiplex PCR, and the TCRdb table lists in-frame clones only, not all of them. This sample carries about 140,000 clones, roughly 79% of them seen once, and the ten largest clones take 1.4% to 1.5%. The sample comprised PBMCs. The receptors were sampled from a man aged 25 to 40 in good health and CMV-seropositive.

The rearrangement joins TRBV7-9 to TRBJ1-1; 9 nucleotides line up with TRBD1. Germline-derived CDR1 and CDR2 are SEHNR and FQNEAQ (reference sequence). V was pared by 5 bases and J by 4 bases, with 8 bases of the junction left unmatched. CDR3 length: 15 amino acids. CDR3 nucleotide sequence: TGTGCCAGCAGCCCCCTCGACAGGGGGTCCACTGAAGCTTTCTTT. Translated: CASSPLDRGSTEAFF.

This clone was seen only once. V is TRBV11-2 and J is TRBJ2-5; the match to TRBD2 covers 8 bases. V gave up 1 base and J gave up 4 bases; unmatched junction bases: 5. The germline V gene has CDR1 SGHAT and CDR2 FQNNGV. The CDR3 runs to 15 residues. The CDR3: CASSLVRGGGETQYF. Written as DNA, the CDR3 is TGTGCCAGCAGCTTAGTTCGGGGGGGAGGAGAGACCCAGTACTTC.

The chain employs TRBV28 and TRBJ1-5; D may be TRBD1 (5 bases). V lost 5 bases and J 7 bases, leaving 15 bases between the germline ends. Germline assignment: CDR1 MDHEN and CDR2 SYDVKM. This CDR3 region has 14 residues. The CDR3 reads CASSPPTVRQPQHF. In DNA, the CDR3 is TGTGCCAGCAGTCCTCCGACAGTACGACAGCCCCAGCATTTT.

This clone was found a few times. This rearrangement joins TRBV7-6 to TRBJ2-3, with a possible D match to TRBD2 (6 bases). The CDR3 sequence is 15 residues long. The V end lost 0 bases, the J end lost 4 bases, and 11 bases lay between the germline ends. The germline gives CDR1 SGHVS, CDR2 FNYEAQ. CDR3 residues: CASSLAGGRADTQYF. In nucleotides, the CDR3 is TGTGCCAGCAGCTTAGCGGGGGGAAGGGCAGATACGCAGTATTTT.

The chain has TRBV2 and TRBJ2-7; 10 bases align to TRBD2. This CDR3 comprises 14 residues. With V trimmed by 7 bases and J by 1 base, 4 bases remained unmatched. CDR1 SNHLY and CDR2 FYNNEI come from the germline V gene. The CDR3 spells CASTRTSGSYEQYF. CDR3 sequence (DNA): TGTGCCAGCACCAGGACTAGCGGTTCCTACGAGCAGTACTTC.

This chain links TRBV9 with TRBJ2-1; weak D call: TRBD2 (5 bases). Germline CDR1 SGDLS, CDR2 YYNGEE. The CDR3 runs to 15 residues. V dropped 0 bases and J dropped 6 bases, with 13 bases sitting between them. The CDR3 region is CASSVDSLAFNEQFF. For the CDR3, the DNA is TGTGCCAGCAGCGTAGACTCCCTAGCTTTCAATGAGCAGTTCTTC.

This clone has just one count. The CDR3 region has the DNA TGTGCCAGCAGCTCCCAGGGTGCAACAGATACGCAGTATTTT. Translated, it gives CASSSQGATDTQYF. The gene calls are TRBV7-3 and TRBJ2-3, with D possibly TRBD1 on 5 matching bases. This CDR3 comprises 14 residues. Germline V gene data show CDR1 as SGHTA and CDR2 as FQGTGA. Trimming removed 4 bases at V and 3 bases at J, with 11 bases between.

This rearrangement joins TRBV5-5 to TRBJ2-5; D is perhaps TRBD1 (5 bases). Trimming shortened V by 1 base and J by 2 bases, and 9 bases separated the two germline ends. There are 14 residues in the CDR3. CDR1 and CDR2 from the germline V gene are SGHKS and YYEKEE (reference sequence). CDR3 loop: CASSLTGSQETQYF. The DNA of the CDR3 is TGTGCCAGCAGCTTGACAGGCTCTCAAGAGACCCAGTACTTC. The full variable domain, completed using reference TRBV5-5 and TRBJ2-5, is DAGVTQSPTHLIKTRGQQVTLRCSPISGHKSVSWYQQVLGQGPQFIFQYYEKEERGRGNFPDRFSARQFPNYSSELNVNALLLGDSALYLCASSLTGSQETQYFGPGTRLLVL.

The chain is built from TRBV7-6 and TRBJ2-5; a weak D match, TRBD2 (5 bases). V shed 5 bases and J shed 4 bases, with 14 bases lying between them. Germline CDR1 reads SGHVS; CDR2 reads FNYEAQ. This CDR3 spans 14 amino acids. The CDR3 coding sequence is TGTGCCAGCAGCGACGAGGGAGTGCGAGAGACCCAGTACTTC. As protein: CASSDEGVRETQYF.

A note on this clone: A read error may produce the germline difference seen at one junction end. This CDR3 is also generated by other DNA sequences in the sample. V is TRBV6-5 and J is TRBJ2-7; 7 nucleotides line up with TRBD1. The CDR3 length is 14 residues. Per germline, CDR1 MNHEY and CDR2 SVGAGI. CDR3 sequence (DNA): TGTGCCAGTAGTTACTCCCAGGGGGCCTACGAGCAGTACTTC. The encoded protein is CASSYSQGAYEQYF.

By share, this clone counts as medium-sized. This sequence joins TRBV9 and TRBJ1-1, with D uncertain. The CDR3 is 13 residues long. V was pared by 0 bases and J by 0 bases, with 3 bases between. Germline V gene lookup returns CDR1 SGDLS and CDR2 YYNGEE. For the CDR3, the DNA is TGTGCCAGCAGCGTAGCCATGAACACTGAAGCTTTCTTT. Its translation is CASSVAMNTEAFF.

This clone has only a few counts. The chain uses TRBV10-3 and TRBJ1-2; D not resolved. V was clipped by 2 bases and J by 2 bases, with 9 bases between them. CDR1 is ENHRY, CDR2 SYGVKD, per germline. CDR3 size: 14 residues. The CDR3 coding sequence is TGTGCCATCAGTGAGGCAGCGACGAACTATGGCTACACCTTC. It yields the protein CAISEAATNYGYTF.

The chain carries TRBV7-9 and TRBJ2-5; no clear D. CDR3 length: 13 amino acids. V dropped 2 bases and J dropped 0 bases, with 4 bases sitting between them. Germline loops: CDR1 SEHNR, CDR2 FQNEAQ (reference sequence). The chain's CDR3 is CASSLLYQETQYF. The CDR3 DNA reads TGTGCCAGCAGCTTACTCTACCAAGAGACCCAGTACTTC.

The V and J genes are TRBV30 and TRBJ2-7, with 8 positions matching TRBD1. Germline values: CDR1 GTSNPN, CDR2 SVGIG (reference sequence). CDR3 length equals 16 residues. With V trimmed by 3 bases and J by 2 bases, 12 bases remained unmatched. CDR3 in amino acids: CAWSGSDRETTYEQYF. In nucleotides, the CDR3 is TGTGCCTGGAGCGGTTCGGACAGGGAGACAACCTACGAGCAGTACTTC.

This chain links TRBV5-1 with TRBJ1-4; maybe TRBD1 (5 bases). V lost 5 bases to trimming and J lost 8 bases, with 16 bases between them. CDR1 SGHRS and CDR2 YFSETQ come from the germline V gene. CDR3 length: 14 amino acids. The CDR3 sequence is CASRSGTVREKLFF. CDR3 nucleotides: TGCGCCAGCAGAAGCGGGACCGTCAGGGAAAAACTGTTTTTT.

Comments on this clone: Other DNA sequences in the same sample also yield this CDR3. The rearrangement uses TRBV10-3 and TRBJ2-1; D not certain. Germline CDR1 is ENHRY and CDR2 is SYGVKD. Trimming took off 0 bases at V and 7 bases at J, with 4 bases between the two ends. There are 12 residues in the CDR3. The CDR3 nucleotides read TGTGCCATCAGTGAGTCTGCGAATGAGCAGTTCTTC. Protein product: CAISESANEQFF.

This chain joins TRBV9 and TRBJ2-7, with D perhaps matching TRBD2 (6 bases). This CDR3 has 15 amino acids. Trimming took off 0 bases at V and 4 bases at J, with 14 bases between the two ends. Per the germline V gene, CDR1 is SGDLS and CDR2 is YYNGEE. The CDR3: CASSVGKGRFYEQYF. CDR3 DNA: TGTGCCAGCAGCGTAGGAAAGGGGAGGTTTTACGAGCAGTACTTC.

The genes are TRBV5-1 and TRBJ2-5; 8 nucleotides line up with TRBD2. Germline V gives CDR1 SGHRS, CDR2 YFSETQ. V lost 4 bases to trimming and J lost 1 base; unmatched junction nucleotides: 6. This CDR3 contains 15 residues. This CDR3 reads CASSQNSGTQETQYF. The CDR3 DNA follows: TGCGCCAGCAGCCAAAATAGCGGGACCCAAGAGACCCAGTACTTC. The whole variable domain, remainder taken from reference TRBV5-1 and TRBJ2-5, is KAGVTQTPRYLIKTRGQQVTLSCSPISGHRSVSWYQQTPGQGLQFLFEYFSETQRNKGNFPGRFSGRQFSNSRSEMNVSTLELGDSALYLCASSQNSGTQETQYFGPGTRLLVL.

This clone occurred a few times. The rearrangement joins TRBV28 to TRBJ1-6; a weak D match, TRBD1 (5 bases). The CDR3 sequence is 13 residues long. With 6 bases removed from V and 8 bases from J, the gap between germline ends came to 11 bases. Germline V gene data show CDR1 as MDHEN and CDR2 as SYDVKM. The CDR3 DNA is TGTGCCAGCAGAAGACAGATAGATTCACCCCTCCACTTT. Protein product: CASRRQIDSPLHF.

CDR3 in DNA: TGCGCCAGCAGACAGGATCCAAGCACAGATACGCAGTATTTT. Protein: CASRQDPSTDTQYF. The V and J genes are TRBV10-2 and TRBJ2-3; maybe TRBD1 (5 bases). Per the germline V gene, CDR1 is WSHSY and CDR2 is SAAADI. The CDR3 totals 14 residues. The V and J ends lost 6 bases and 0 bases respectively, with 10 bases between them.

The chain carries TRBV4-2 and TRBJ1-5; the D gene is possibly TRBD1 (5 bases). There are 16 residues in the CDR3. V was shortened by 4 bases and J by 1 base, with 14 bases between the two germline ends. Germline V gene data show CDR1 as LGHNA and CDR2 as YNFKEQ. CDR3 sequence: CASSPGGRGSNQPQHF. In DNA form, the CDR3 reads TGTGCCAGCAGCCCCGGCGGTCGGGGGAGCAATCAGCCCCAGCATTTT.

There are a few counts of this clone. This chain uses TRBV11-2 with TRBJ2-1; 9 nucleotides agree with TRBD1. The length of the CDR3 is 15 residues. Germline V gives CDR1 SGHAT, CDR2 FQNNGV. With 5 bases clipped from V and 10 bases from J, the junction kept 12 bases outside the gene matches. Written as DNA, the CDR3 is TGTGCCAGCAGCAAGTACCGGGACAGGGATCACGAGCAGTTCTTC. Protein product: CASSKYRDRDHEQFF.

The table lists this clone with a few counts. The V call is TRBV7-9, the J call TRBJ1-1; D remains ambiguous. This CDR3 is built from 15 residues. V was trimmed by 1 base and J by 0 bases, leaving 9 bases between them. Germline CDR1 reads SEHNR; CDR2 reads FQNEAQ (reference sequence). The CDR3 loop is CASSLVRAMNTEAFF. CDR3 sequence (DNA): TGTGCCAGCAGCTTAGTAAGAGCTATGAACACTGAAGCTTTCTTT.

This chain joins TRBV11-3 and TRBJ2-7; D possibly corresponds to TRBD1 (5 bases). This CDR3 comprises 15 residues. Germline V lookup: CDR1 SGHNT, CDR2 YENEEA. V shed 5 bases and J shed 0 bases, with 14 bases lying between them. This CDR3 is CASSPRQDSSYEQYF. CDR3 coding DNA: TGTGCCAGCAGCCCTCGACAAGACAGCTCCTACGAGCAGTACTTC.

The CDR3 DNA reads TGTGCCAGCAGCTTGGCTCTTAATGAAAAACTGTTTTTT. It encodes CASSLALNEKLFF. The chain employs TRBV5-5 and TRBJ1-4; D is ambiguous. CDR1 is SGHKS, CDR2 YYEKEE, per germline (reference sequence). The germline V and J ends were trimmed by 0 bases and 4 bases, with 4 bases remaining between them. The length of the CDR3 is 13 residues.

This clone has just one count. The rearrangement links TRBV28 to TRBJ2-3; 8 bases are a match to TRBD2. Germline values: CDR1 MDHEN, CDR2 SYDVKM. This CDR3 has 15 residues. Trimming removed 7 bases from V and 5 bases from J; junction bases left unmatched: 11. CDR3 sequence reads: CASTSGGGPIDTQYF. The CDR3 nucleotides read TGTGCCAGCACCTCCGGGGGGGGGCCGATAGATACGCAGTATTTT.

This clone was seen more than once but under ten times. This rearrangement joins TRBV5-6 to TRBJ1-2, with 7 positions matching TRBD1. The length of the CDR3 is 13 residues. With V trimmed by 4 bases and J by 8 bases, 8 bases remained unmatched. Germline V gene sequence: CDR1 SGHDT, CDR2 YYEEEE. The CDR3 coding sequence is TGTGCCAGCAGCCAAGACAGGGCCGGCGGCTACACCTTC. This codes for CASSQDRAGGYTF.

The chain has TRBV11-2 and TRBJ2-7; 7 nucleotides align to TRBD1. The CDR3 is 15 residues long. CDR1 and CDR2 (germline): SGHAT, FQNNGV. The J segment lost 4 bases and the V segment lost 1 base, leaving 7 bases of the junction unmatched. DNA of the CDR3: TGTGCCAGCAGCTTAGGACAGGGTGGTGGTTACGAGCAGTACTTC. Protein product: CASSLGQGGGYEQYF.